Following are 27 T cell receptor beta chains from one sample sequenced in a study of cytomegalovirus exposure and HLA in healthy donors (dated by TCRdb to between 2016 and 2019). The library was produced with the immunoSEQ multiplex PCR assay. In its TCRdb copy, this immuneACCESS table keeps in-frame sequences only and misses some clones. Where compared with another copy, unresolved V genes explain less than half of these, and the others have no known cause. Recorded for this sample are tens of thousands of clones; about 92% of them occurred a single time. The top ten clonotypes cover roughly 0.62% of the sample. Sequencing was done on a sample of PBMCs. The receptors were sampled from a man younger than 35 in good health and CMV-seronegative.

This rearrangement joins TRBV5-1 to TRBJ2-7; 7 nucleotides align to TRBD1. V lost 2 bases to trimming and J lost 1 base; unmatched junction nucleotides: 3. Germline CDR1 is SGHRS and CDR2 is YFSETQ. The CDR3 contains 14 residues. This CDR3 reads CASSFGTVSYEQYF. The DNA of the CDR3 is TGCGCCAGCAGCTTCGGGACAGTATCCTACGAGCAGTACTTC.

The gene calls are TRBV15 and TRBJ2-1, with TRBD2 as a possible D gene (5 bases). Germline V gene lookup returns CDR1 LNHNV and CDR2 YYDKDF (reference sequence). The CDR3 consists of 13 residues. V lost 3 bases, J lost 7 bases, and 10 bases lay in between. The chain's CDR3 is CATSSHSGNEQFF. Written as DNA, the CDR3 is TGTGCCACCAGCAGTCACTCGGGGAATGAGCAGTTCTTC.

V gene TRBV18 combines with J gene TRBJ1-2; no clear D. The germline V gene encodes CDR1 KGHSH and CDR2 LQKENI. The length of the CDR3 is 15 residues. Trimming shortened V by 0 bases and J by 4 bases, and 12 bases separated the two germline ends. The CDR3: CASSPPDGLGYGYTF. In nucleotides, the CDR3 is TGTGCCAGCTCACCACCTGATGGTCTAGGCTATGGCTACACCTTC. Variable domain in full (rest from reference TRBV18 and TRBJ1-2): NAGVMQNPRHLVRRRGQEARLRCSPMKGHSHVYWYRQLPEEGLKFMVYLQKENIIDESGMPKERFSAEFPKEGPSILRIQQVVRGDSAAYFCASSPPDGLGYGYTFGSGTRLTVV.

About this clone: This is likely a read error, given that the CDR3 carries no conserved phenylalanine or tryptophan at its end. It is unclear where the CDR3 begins or ends on the DNA, so no DNA is shown, and the CDR3 is as TCRdb lists it. The chain uses TRBV10-3 and TRBJ1-1; the D call TRBD1 from the table was never checked on the DNA. CDR1 ENHRY and CDR2 SYGVKD come from the germline V gene. The CDR3 spans 15 amino acids, including both terminal residues. The CDR3 here is CAISDRGTTSGSRCL.

The V gene is TRBV5-5, the J gene TRBJ2-5; possibly TRBD1 for D (6 bases). V was shortened by 3 bases and J by 2 bases, with 11 bases between the two germline ends. CDR3 length equals 14 residues. Germline V CDR1 and CDR2: SGHKS, YYEKEE (reference sequence). The CDR3 DNA is TGTGCCAGCAGCTGGGGACACCATCAAGAGACCCAGTACTTC. Protein product: CASSWGHHQETQYF.

To note about this clone: The same CDR3 arises from other DNA sequences in this sample as well. The chain couples TRBV27 to TRBJ2-1; TRBD2 might be the D (5 bases). V gave up 5 bases and J gave up 7 bases, with 9 bases separating them. There are 12 residues in the CDR3. The germline V gene has CDR1 MNHEY and CDR2 SMNVEV (reference sequence). In DNA form, the CDR3 reads TGTGCCAGCAGTCTAACGGGGAATGAGCAGTTCTTC. It encodes CASSLTGNEQFF.

V gene TRBV11-3 combines with J gene TRBJ2-7; 12 bases line up with TRBD2. The CDR3 totals 16 residues. V lost 1 base and J lost 1; bases outside the gene matches: 2. The germline gives CDR1 SGHNT, CDR2 YENEEA. The CDR3 region has the DNA TGTGCCAGCAGCTTAGCACTAGCGGGAGGTTCCTACGAGCAGTACTTC. It is translated as CASSLALAGGSYEQYF.

The rearrangement links TRBV5-1 to TRBJ1-2, with D possibly matching TRBD1 (5 bases). Germline loops: CDR1 SGHRS, CDR2 YFSETQ. Trimming removed 0 bases from V and 3 bases from J, with 9 bases in between. The CDR3 is made up of 14 amino acids. The DNA of the CDR3 is TGCGCCAGCAGCTTGGACAGGACCTACTATGGCTACACCTTC. This codes for CASSLDRTYYGYTF.

The chain recombines TRBV10-3 with TRBJ2-3; unclear D gene. Per the germline V gene, CDR1 is ENHRY and CDR2 is SYGVKD. CDR3 length equals 15 residues. The V end lost 4 bases, the J end lost 2 bases, and 13 bases lay between the germline ends. CDR3 region: CAISGYTTYTDTQYF. The DNA for the CDR3 is TGTGCCATCAGTGGGTATACTACTTACACAGATACGCAGTATTTT.

The CDR3 DNA follows: TGTGCCGGCGTCCAGCGGGGGGCCGGGGGTACGCAGTATTTT. Encoded protein: CAGVQRGAGGTQYF. This rearrangement joins TRBV7-2 to TRBJ2-3; TRBD2 aligns across 9 bases. Per the germline V gene, CDR1 is SGHTA and CDR2 is FQGNSA. The V gene end was trimmed by 11 bases and the J gene end by 8 bases; junction bases not matched to a gene: 14. The CDR3 length is 14 residues.

This clone came up once. The V call is TRBV2, the J call TRBJ2-7; TRBD1 is a possible D gene (6 bases). V lost 2 bases to trimming and J lost 2 bases, with 10 bases between them. This CDR3 is 14 amino acids long. Germline lookup yields CDR1 SNHLY and CDR2 FYNNEI. The CDR3 loop reads CASSEQGPPYEQYF. CDR3 bases: TGTGCCAGCAGTGAACAGGGGCCCCCCTACGAGCAGTACTTC.

V usage is TRBV6-5 and J usage is TRBJ1-5; unclear D gene. Per the germline V gene, CDR1 is MNHEY and CDR2 is SVGAGI. This CDR3 is built from 13 residues. Trimming left V 5 bases short and J 2 bases short, with 7 bases between. DNA of the CDR3: TGTGCCAGCAGTATCGGGGGCAATCAGCCCCAGCATTTT. This codes for CASSIGGNQPQHF.

V gene TRBV7-8 combines with J gene TRBJ1-4; D unresolved. The V end was cut by 1 base, the J end by 7 bases, with 7 bases between. CDR3 length equals 13 residues. Germline V gene lookup returns CDR1 SGHVS and CDR2 FQNEAQ. The CDR3 bases are TGTGCCAGCAGCTTAGGCACATTTGAAAAACTGTTTTTT. It codes for CASSLGTFEKLFF.

V gene TRBV11-3 combines with J gene TRBJ1-1; 9 bases are shared with TRBD1. This CDR3 comprises 15 residues. Germline CDR1 reads SGHNT; CDR2 reads YENEEA. V lost 5 bases, J lost 2 bases, and 6 bases stayed unmatched. The CDR3 DNA is TGTGCCAGCAGCCGTCGGACAGGGGAAAACACTGAAGCTTTCTTT. Translated: CASSRRTGENTEAFF.

The V gene is TRBV6-5, the J gene TRBJ2-7; TRBD2 aligns across 7 bases. Per germline, CDR1 MNHEY and CDR2 SVGAGI. The CDR3 runs to 15 residues. The V gene end was trimmed by 7 bases and the J gene end by 7 bases; junction bases not matched to a gene: 16. In DNA, the CDR3 is TGTGCCAGCAATCCAGGAGGACTAGGGGAGAGGGAGCAGTACTTC. Translated, it gives CASNPGGLGEREQYF.

This sequence joins TRBV6-5 and TRBJ2-6; D perhaps matches TRBD1 (5 bases). The CDR3 is made up of 15 amino acids. CDR1 MNHEY and CDR2 SVGAGI come from the germline V gene. Trimming pared 6 bases from V and 0 bases from J, leaving 9 bases between. CDR3 nucleotides: TGTGCCAGCAGATTTGACAGCTCTGGGGCCAACGTCCTGACTTTC. Translated, it gives CASRFDSSGANVLTF.

The chain joins TRBV7-9 to TRBJ2-2, with 12 bases matching TRBD2. The CDR3 is 17 residues long. Germline-derived CDR1 and CDR2 are SEHNR and FQNEAQ (reference sequence). V shed 6 bases, J shed 0 bases, and the junction held 5 bases outside the gene matches. The CDR3 DNA reads TGTGCCAGCAGACGACTAGCGGGGGACCCGAACACCGGGGAGCTGTTTTTT. It yields the protein CASRRLAGDPNTGELFF.

This clone was seen a single time. This rearrangement joins TRBV7-3 to TRBJ2-2; 11 bases match TRBD2. CDR1 is SGHTA, CDR2 FQGTGA, per germline. CDR3 length: 22 residues. The trim removed 2 bases at V and 0 bases at J, leaving 17 bases unmatched. CDR3 sequence: CASSLGSWVSTSGIPNTGELFF. CDR3 sequence (DNA): TGTGCCAGCAGCTTAGGCAGTTGGGTATCGACTAGCGGGATCCCGAACACCGGGGAGCTGTTTTTT.

This chain joins TRBV7-9 and TRBJ1-4; 8 bases match TRBD1. The CDR3 length is 15 residues. The V gene end was trimmed by 5 bases and the J gene end by 7 bases; junction bases not matched to a gene: 9. CDR1 is SEHNR, CDR2 FQNEAQ, per germline (reference sequence). Here the CDR3 reads CASSPQGAKGEKLFF. The DNA for the CDR3 is TGTGCCAGCAGCCCCCAGGGGGCTAAAGGTGAAAAACTGTTTTTT.

The chain carries TRBV5-1 and TRBJ1-1, with D unresolved. The CDR3 has 13 amino acids. Germline assignment: CDR1 SGHRS and CDR2 YFSETQ. The germline V and J ends were trimmed by 2 bases and 4 bases, with 9 bases remaining between them. DNA of the CDR3: TGCGCCAGCAGCTTTAGAGGGCCCACTGAAGCTTTCTTT. It codes for CASSFRGPTEAFF. Combining the CDR3 with reference TRBV5-1 and TRBJ1-1 gives the whole variable domain KAGVTQTPRYLIKTRGQQVTLSCSPISGHRSVSWYQQTPGQGLQFLFEYFSETQRNKGNFPGRFSGRQFSNSRSEMNVSTLELGDSALYLCASSFRGPTEAFFGQGTRLTVV.

This chain links TRBV6-5 with TRBJ1-3; D call uncertain. The germline gives CDR1 MNHEY, CDR2 SVGAGI. V was cut by 7 bases and J by 3 bases, with 16 bases left in between. This CDR3 spans 15 amino acids. CDR3 sequence reads: CASNPAAGYGNTIYF. In DNA form, the CDR3 reads TGTGCCAGCAATCCGGCTGCAGGTTATGGAAACACCATATATTTT.

This chain uses TRBV5-6 with TRBJ1-2; 8 nucleotides line up with TRBD1. CDR1 and CDR2 (germline): SGHDT, YYEEEE. The CDR3 is 17 amino acids. Unmatched junction bases numbered 12, after V lost 3 bases and J lost 2 bases. The CDR3 DNA sequence: TGTGCCAGCAGCTCACGACGGACCGGACAGGGAAACTATGGCTACACCTTC. It codes for CASSSRRTGQGNYGYTF.

The CDR3 is CASVEHSNTGELFF. In DNA, the CDR3 is TGTGCTAGTGTCGAACATTCGAACACCGGGGAGCTGTTTTTT. V usage is TRBV12-5 and J usage is TRBJ2-2; D is unclear. Trimming took off 7 bases at V and 0 bases at J, with 9 bases between the two ends. The germline gives CDR1 LGHNT, CDR2 FRNRAP. This CDR3 comprises 14 residues.

The J gene is TRBJ1-4, the V gene TRBV5-4; D perhaps matches TRBD1 (6 bases). Trimming pared 1 base from V and 6 bases from J, leaving 22 bases between. Germline V lookup: CDR1 SGHNT, CDR2 YYREEE (reference sequence). This CDR3 is built from 18 residues. CDR3 DNA sequence: TGTGCCAGCAGCTTGCGTCTCGGGGGCGCGGGGGTTGATGAAAAACTGTTTTTT. This codes for CASSLRLGGAGVDEKLFF.

The chain joins TRBV5-4 to TRBJ2-5; D is unresolved. From germline, CDR1 is SGHNT and CDR2 YYREEE (reference sequence). The CDR3 runs to 11 residues. V gave up 4 bases and J gave up 2 bases, with 3 bases separating them. In DNA, the CDR3 is TGTGCCAGCAGCACTCAAGAGACCCAGTACTTC. As protein: CASSTQETQYF.

V usage is TRBV2 and J usage is TRBJ1-2; perhaps TRBD1 as D (5 bases). This CDR3 contains 15 residues. Per the germline V gene, CDR1 is SNHLY and CDR2 is FYNNEI. V was clipped by 5 bases and J by 4 bases, with 17 bases between them. The DNA for the CDR3 is TGTGCCAGCAGTATTAAACAGGAAACCGCCTATGGCTACACCTTC. Translating it yields CASSIKQETAYGYTF.

J is TRBJ1-5 and V is TRBV4-2, with D perhaps matching TRBD1 (6 bases). The CDR3 covers 14 residues. Germline V lookup: CDR1 LGHNA, CDR2 YNFKEQ. With 3 bases removed from V and 1 base from J, the gap between germline ends came to 7 bases. The CDR3 region has the DNA TGTGCCAGCAGCCACGACAGGAGCAATCAGCCCCAGCATTTT. Its protein product is CASSHDRSNQPQHF.